The following is a TCR beta chain sequence with its context. Its antigen is currently unknown. The sample originates from a study of cytomegalovirus exposure and HLA in healthy donors. Study information: Out of several hundred genotyped donors, roughly 80% belonged to the Caucasian-associated ancestry cluster. Points from the study as a whole: Segments of the TCR beta V type were, in most cases, productive about 87% or about 30% of the time in an earlier analysis.

The CDR3 runs 16 residues. The V and J ends lost 1 base and 6 bases, in that order; junction bases with no gene match: 9. Germline values: CDR1 LNHDA, CDR2 SQIVND (reference sequence). Primers included in the PCR were 60 Vbeta and 13 Jbeta primers. TCRdb keeps only in-frame clones here, not all; method: immunoSEQ multiplex PCR. This sample has approximately 100,000 clones, with 74% found just once. The rearrangement uses TRBV19 and TRBJ1-2; 9 nucleotides line up with TRBD1. Input material: PBMCs. This TCR came from a man in his fifties in good health and CMV-seropositive. CDR3 nucleotide sequence: TGTGCCAGTAGTATAGCCCGGGACAGGGAGGCACATGGCTACACCTTC. It translates to CASSIARDREAHGYTF.